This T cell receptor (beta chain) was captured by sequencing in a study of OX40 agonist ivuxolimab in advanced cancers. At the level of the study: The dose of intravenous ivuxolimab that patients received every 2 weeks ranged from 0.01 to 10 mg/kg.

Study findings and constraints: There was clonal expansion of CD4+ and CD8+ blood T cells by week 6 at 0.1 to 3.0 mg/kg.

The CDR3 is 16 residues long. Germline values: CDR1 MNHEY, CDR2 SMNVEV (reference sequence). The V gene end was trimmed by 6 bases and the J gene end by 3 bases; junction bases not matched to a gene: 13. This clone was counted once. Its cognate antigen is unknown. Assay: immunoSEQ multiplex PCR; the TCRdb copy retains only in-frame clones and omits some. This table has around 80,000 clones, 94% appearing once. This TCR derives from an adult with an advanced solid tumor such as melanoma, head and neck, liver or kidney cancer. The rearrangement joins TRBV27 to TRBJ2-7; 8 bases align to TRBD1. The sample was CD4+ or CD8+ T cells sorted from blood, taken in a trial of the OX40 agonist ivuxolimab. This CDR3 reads CASSPPGTGNFYEQYF. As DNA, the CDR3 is TGTGCCAGCAGCCCCCCCGGGACAGGTAATTTCTACGAGCAGTACTTC.